This T cell receptor beta chain was sequenced during a study of PD-1 blockade in mismatch repair-deficient tumors. Study results and limitations: Rapid post-treatment expansion, then contraction, generally preceding radiologic response, marked tumor-resident clones.

CDR1 is SGHVS and CDR2 is FQNEAQ in the germline V gene. V dropped 1 base and J dropped 4; count of bases not matched to a gene: 15. The CDR3 runs to 18 residues. In the case of this clone: Its antigen remains unidentified.

Profiled with immunoSEQ multiplex PCR; TCRdb holds only in-frame clones, not every one. Among roughly 110,000 clones listed, around three quarters were seen once. The source was peripheral blood, collected roughly 60 weeks after starting pembrolizumab. This TCR came from an adult with mismatch repair-deficient cancer. The rearrangement uses TRBV7-8 and TRBJ1-1; 7 nucleotides align to TRBD1. This chain's CDR3 is CASSLDRQGLKYGTEAFF. Written as DNA, the CDR3 is TGTGCCAGCAGCTTAGATCGACAGGGTTTAAAGTACGGCACTGAAGCTTTCTTT.